What follows describes a single T cell receptor beta chain. Its target is not known. They ran version v3.0 of the immunoSEQ assay at survey level. The repertoire was sequenced with immunoSEQ multiplex PCR; TCRdb's copy has only in-frame clones and lacks some. The table includes 22,000 or so clones, approximately 84% detected once. This sample was included in a study of long-term antiretroviral therapy in people with HIV. Broader study findings: Those clones which expanded before ART made up the dominant part of the repertoire at all time points. Increased diversity was seen after ART, yet it remained lower than in transplant donor controls.

This sequence was found in a man between 35 and 55 years old with HIV. Sequencing used unsorted PBMCs, obtained 0.5 years before starting antiretroviral therapy.

Written as DNA, the CDR3 is TGTGCCAGCAGCCAATACAGGGGGCTAAATGAGCAGTTCTTC. Translated, it gives CASSQYRGLNEQFF. The rearrangement links TRBV6-1 to TRBJ2-1; 9 bases agree with TRBD1. Looked up from germline, CDR1 is MNHNS and CDR2 is SASEGT. This CDR3 contains 14 residues. Losses at the gene ends were 6 bases for V and 7 bases for J; bases not matched to a gene: 7.